These T cell receptor beta chains were read from a single sample in a study of blood T cell repertoires in COVID-19. Some clones are missing from TCRdb's copy, which holds only in-frame ones; the method was immunoSEQ multiplex PCR. The sample shows some 190,000 clones, 86% of them seen only once. The material sequenced was PBMCs or T cells enriched from blood (not recorded which). These receptors came from a man in his forties or fifties with acute COVID-19. Each CDR3 is given with its conserved first and last residue. The D gene is left open where the match is weak. Size is omitted from some rows. Given values are once, few, many or a class for expanded clones.

size	J	V	D	DNA	CDR3
.	TRBJ1-1	TRBV3-1/TRBV3-2	.	TGTGCCAGCAGTCGACAGACAATGAACACTGAAGCTTTCTTT	CASSRQTMNTEAFF
.	TRBJ2-1	TRBV11-3	TRBD1	TGTGCCAGCAGCTGGACAGGGTCGGGTGAGCAGTTCTTC	CASSWTGSGEQFF
.	TRBJ2-5	TRBV4-1	.	TGCGCCAGCAGCCAAGTCGTACGCGTAGAGACCCAGTACTTC	CASSQVVRVETQYF
.	TRBJ2-2	TRBV30	TRBD2	TGTGCCTGGAAGGCTAGCGGGCGGGTGGGCACCGGGGAGCTGTTTTTT	CAWKASGRVGTGELFF
.	TRBJ1-2	TRBV7-2	TRBD1	TGTGCCAGCAGCTTAGATAGGCAGGGGGCGCCGGGCTATGGCTACACCTTC	CASSLDRQGAPGYGYTF
.	TRBJ1-6	TRBV5-1	.	TGCGCCAGCGGTGAGGGGGATAATTCACCCCTCCACTTT	CASGEGDNSPLHF
.	TRBJ2-7	TRBV9	.	TGTGCCAGCAGCGTAGGGGGCCCCTACGAGCAGTACTTC	CASSVGGPYEQYF
.	TRBJ2-7	TRBV9	.	TGTGCCAGCAGAGAAGGGGGGGAGGCTTCCGAGCAGTACTTC	CASREGGEASEQYF
.	TRBJ1-3	TRBV2	.	TGTGCCAGCAGTGAGGGGGCTACTGGAAACACCATATATTTT	CASSEGATGNTIYF
.	TRBJ1-2	TRBV11-2	TRBD1	TGTGCCAGCAGCTTAGACCCCGGGACAGGGAATGGCTACACCTTC	CASSLDPGTGNGYTF
.	TRBJ1-6	TRBV20-1	.	TGCAGTGCTAGTTTTTCAGGGTCGTATTCACCCCTCCACTTT	CSASFSGSYSPLHF
.	TRBJ2-2	TRBV27	TRBD2	TGTGCCAGCAGTCCCTTAATCGGGGCGGGAGAGGATAACACCGGGGAGCTGTTTTTT	CASSPLIGAGEDNTGELFF
.	TRBJ2-5	TRBV20-1	TRBD2	TGCAGTGCTAGTGCGGGAGGGGGGTACCAAGAGACCCAGTACTTC	CSASAGGGYQETQYF
.	TRBJ2-3	TRBV27	TRBD1	TGTGCCAGCAGTTTTCGGGACAGGGGATTCGATACGCAGTATTTT	CASSFRDRGFDTQYF
.	TRBJ2-7	TRBV11-2	TRBD2	TGTGCCAGCAGCACTTACAGCGGGAGGGCCTACGAGCAGTACTTC	CASSTYSGRAYEQYF
.	TRBJ1-2	TRBV6-2/TRBV6-3	.	TGTGCCAGCAGTTACTCCGGGGGTAACTATGGCTACACCTTC	CASSYSGGNYGYTF
.	TRBJ2-1	TRBV21-1	.	TGTGCCAGCAGCCCTATCCCGGACAGGGGTAGGTACAATGAGCAGTTCTTC	CASSPIPDRGRYNEQFF
.	TRBJ2-2	TRBV3-1/TRBV3-2	.	TGTGCCAGCAGCAATTCAAGGGGCTCCGGGGAGCTGTTTTTT	CASSNSRGSGELFF
.	TRBJ2-1	TRBV18	TRBD2	TGTGCCAGCTCACCAGACGCGGGAGCCTACAATGAGCAGTTCTTC	CASSPDAGAYNEQFF
.	TRBJ2-2	TRBV7-6	.	TGTGCCAGCAGCTTTCTCTCACAGGGTCGGACCGGGGAGCTGTTTTTT	CASSFLSQGRTGELFF
.	TRBJ2-2	TRBV2	.	TGTGCCGGCACGGCGGCGGGCGCGACCGGGGAGCTGTTTTTT	CAGTAAGATGELFF
.	TRBJ1-6	TRBV3-1/TRBV3-2	.	TGTGCCAGCAGCGAGGGGGTCGGGTCACCCCTCCACTTT	CASSEGVGSPLHF
.	TRBJ1-2	TRBV6-2/TRBV6-3	TRBD1	TGTGCCAGCAGTAAGCCGGGACAGGACGGATTTAACTATGGCTACACCTTC	CASSKPGQDGFNYGYTF
.	TRBJ2-5	TRBV7-2	TRBD1	TGTGCCAGCAGCTGGGACAGGGAGACCCAGTACTTC	CASSWDRETQYF
.	TRBJ1-1	TRBV25-1	.	TGTGCCAGCAGTCCCCTGGACACGAACACTGAAGCTTTCTTT	CASSPLDTNTEAFF
.	TRBJ2-7	TRBV30	.	TGTGCCTGGGACAGAGCCTACGAGCAGTACTTC	CAWDRAYEQYF
.	TRBJ1-2	TRBV6-4	.	TGTGCCAGCAGGAGGGAACATATCCAGAACTATGGCTACACCTTC	CASRREHIQNYGYTF
few	TRBJ2-2	TRBV2	.	TGTGCCAGCTCCCGGGAGCCCAGGGAGCTGTTTTTT	CASSREPRELFF
.	TRBJ2-7	TRBV9	TRBD1	TGTGCCAGCAGCCCACCGGGACAGGGGTACTACGAGCAGTACTTC	CASSPPGQGYYEQYF
.	TRBJ1-2	TRBV4-2	.	TGTGCCAGCAGCCAAGAGTTCAGGGCTAGTGGCTACACCTTC	CASSQEFRASGYTF
.	TRBJ1-2	TRBV5-4	.	TGTGCCAGCAGCTTGGCCTCTGAGGGTCGTGGCTATGGCTACACCTTC	CASSLASEGRGYGYTF
.	TRBJ1-3	TRBV3-1/TRBV3-2	.	TGTGCCAGCAGCCAAAGTCTGGCCTCTGGAAACACCATATATTTT	CASSQSLASGNTIYF
.	TRBJ1-5	TRBV4-1	.	TGCGCCAGCAGCCCACACCACGGTTCTCGGGATCCCCAGCATTTT	CASSPHHGSRDPQHF
.	TRBJ1-4	TRBV4-2	.	TGTGCCAGCAGCCAAGAACTACTTGCAACTAATGAAAAACTGTTTTTT	CASSQELLATNEKLFF
few	TRBJ1-5	TRBV29-1	TRBD1	TGCAGCGTTGGTGGACAGGTAAATCAGCCCCAGCATTTT	CSVGGQVNQPQHF
.	TRBJ1-1	TRBV4-1	.	TGCGCCAGCAGCCAAGATCCGTTGAGCTTGAGCCGGGGGGCTGAAGCTTTCTTT	CASSQDPLSLSRGAEAFF
once	TRBJ1-4	TRBV4-1	TRBD1	TGCGCCAGCAGCCAACTGGACAGGCTGGGTGAAAAACTGTTTTTT	CASSQLDRLGEKLFF
few	TRBJ2-2	TRBV3-1/TRBV3-2	TRBD2	TGTGCCAGCAGCCCGGAGGGAGGGACCGGGGAGCTGTTTTTT	CASSPEGGTGELFF
once	TRBJ1-2	TRBV4-1	TRBD1	TGCGCCAGCAGACCGGGACAGACAAACTATGGCTACACCTTC	CASRPGQTNYGYTF
few	TRBJ2-7	TRBV3-1/TRBV3-2	TRBD2	TGTGCCAGCAGCCAAGGGGCTAGCGGGTATTCCTACGAGCAGTACTTC	CASSQGASGYSYEQYF
.	TRBJ1-2	TRBV2	.	TGTGCCAGCTTTCTGGACAGCCAAAGCCTTAACTATGGCTACACCTTC	CASFLDSQSLNYGYTF
once	TRBJ2-1	TRBV5-4	.	TGTGCCAGCAGCTTGCGGGTTAGAGTCAATGAGCAGTTCTTC	CASSLRVRVNEQFF
.	TRBJ2-3	TRBV5-1	TRBD1	TGCGCCAGCAGCAACGACGGGACAGGGACAGATACGCAGTATTTT	CASSNDGTGTDTQYF
.	TRBJ1-2	TRBV27	TRBD1	TGTGCCAGCAGTTTCAACAGGGGTTGGGGCTACACCTTC	CASSFNRGWGYTF
.	TRBJ1-4	TRBV28	.	TGTGCCAGCAGTCAACCGGAGGGCCCTAATGAAAAACTGTTTTTT	CASSQPEGPNEKLFF
.	TRBJ1-5	TRBV5-8	TRBD1	TGTGCCAGCCAAGTCCGACAGGGGAATCAGCCCCAGCATTTT	CASQVRQGNQPQHF
once	TRBJ1-3	TRBV28	.	TGTGCCAGCAAAATTGAGAACACCATATATTTT	CASKIENTIYF
.	TRBJ1-3	TRBV12-3/TRBV12-4	.	TGTGCCAGCAGCTCTACAGGGAGGGACACCATATATTTT	CASSSTGRDTIYF
.	TRBJ2-7	TRBV7-2	TRBD1	TGTGCCAGCAGCTTGGACAGGGGGTCCGACGAGCAGTACTTC	CASSLDRGSDEQYF
.	TRBJ1-6	TRBV4-2	TRBD1	TGTGCCAGCAGCCAACTACAGGGGACCTATAATTCACCCCTCCACTTT	CASSQLQGTYNSPLHF
.	TRBJ2-1	TRBV7-2	TRBD2	TGTGCCAGCAGCTTAGCTAGCGGGAGTTACTACAATGAGCAGTTCTTC	CASSLASGSYYNEQFF
.	TRBJ2-1	TRBV7-9	.	TGTGCCAGCAGCTTAGATGCCGGGAGTTACAATGAGCAGTTCTTC	CASSLDAGSYNEQFF
.	TRBJ1-2	TRBV28	TRBD1	TGTGCCAGCACTCTCCGGGACAGGGGGGATGGCTACACCTTC	CASTLRDRGDGYTF
.	TRBJ2-7	TRBV6-5	TRBD1	TGTGCCAGCAGTTCCGGGACAGGGGTCTACGAGCAGTACTTC	CASSSGTGVYEQYF
.	TRBJ2-2	TRBV2	TRBD2	TGTGCCAGCAGGAGAGGGACTACACCGAACACCGGGGAGCTGTTTTTT	CASRRGTTPNTGELFF